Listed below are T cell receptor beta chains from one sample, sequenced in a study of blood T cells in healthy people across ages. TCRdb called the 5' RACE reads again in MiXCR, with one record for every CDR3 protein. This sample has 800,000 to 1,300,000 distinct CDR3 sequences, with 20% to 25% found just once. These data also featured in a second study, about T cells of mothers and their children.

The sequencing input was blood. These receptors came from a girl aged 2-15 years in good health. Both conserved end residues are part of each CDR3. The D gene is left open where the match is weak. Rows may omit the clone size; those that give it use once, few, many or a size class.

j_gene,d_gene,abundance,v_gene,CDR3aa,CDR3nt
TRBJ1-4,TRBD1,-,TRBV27,CASTLRGQGGEKLFF,TGTGCCAGCACGCTAAGAGGACAGGGCGGTGAAAAACTGTTTTTT
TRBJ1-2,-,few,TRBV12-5,CASGRILGYTF,TGTGCTAGTGGTCGTATCCTTGGCTACACCTTC
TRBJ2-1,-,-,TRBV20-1,CSAQFQDNEQFF,TGCAGTGCGCAGTTTCAGGACAATGAGCAGTTCTTC
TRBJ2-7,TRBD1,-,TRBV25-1,CASSRPGTGIYEQCF,TGTGCCAGCAGTAGACCCGGGACAGGGATATACGAGCAGTGCTTC
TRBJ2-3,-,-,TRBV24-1,CATSDYRVPGTQYF,TGTGCCACCAGTGATTACAGAGTCCCCGGTACGCAGTATTTT
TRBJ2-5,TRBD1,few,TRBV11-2,CASKGDRGKETQYF,TGTGCCAGCAAAGGGGACAGGGGAAAAGAGACCCAGTACTTC
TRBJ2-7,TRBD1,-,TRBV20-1,CSARSGTGADEQYF,TGCAGTGCCAGATCCGGGACAGGGGCCGACGAGCAGTACTTC
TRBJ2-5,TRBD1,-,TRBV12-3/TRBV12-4,CASSSLDDREGETQYF,TGTGCCAGCAGTTCCCTCGACGACAGGGAAGGAGAGACCCAGTACTTC
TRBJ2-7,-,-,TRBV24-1,CATSDPGAHEQYF,TGTGCCACCAGTGATCCGGGGGCCCACGAGCAGTACTTC
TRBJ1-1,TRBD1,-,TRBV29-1,CSGRTGPEAFF,TGCAGCGGTAGGACAGGCCCTGAAGCTTTCTTT
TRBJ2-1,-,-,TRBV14,CASSQFLLPEKYF,TGTGCCAGCAGCCAGTTTCTTCTTCCGGAGAAGTACTTC
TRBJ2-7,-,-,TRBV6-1,CASSEVRYSYEQYF,TGTGCCAGCAGTGAGGTCAGATATTCCTACGAGCAGTACTTC
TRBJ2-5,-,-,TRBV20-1,CSAGGQTETQYF,TGCAGTGCCGGGGGGCAGACGGAGACCCAGTACTTC
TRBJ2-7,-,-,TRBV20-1,CSATYGDEQYF,TGCAGTGCTACCTACGGGGACGAGCAGTACTTC
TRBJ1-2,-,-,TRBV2,CASSATRQTVARGHYGYTF,TGTGCCAGCAGTGCGACCAGACAAACCGTTGCTCGTGGTCATTATGGCTACACCTTC
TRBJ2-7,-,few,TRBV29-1,CSAGKGGDEQYF,TGCAGCGCCGGTAAGGGGGGCGACGAGCAGTACTTC
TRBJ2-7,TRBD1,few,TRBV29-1,CSVEDEGQSSYEQYF,TGCAGCGTTGAAGATGAGGGACAGAGCTCCTACGAGCAGTACTTC
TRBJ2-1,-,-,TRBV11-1,CASSLNVGTGGRHEQFF,TGTGCCAGCAGCTTAAATGTGGGGACCGGGGGGCGGCATGAGCAGTTCTTC
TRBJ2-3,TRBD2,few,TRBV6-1,CASSEERGHTDTQYF,TGTGCCAGCAGTGAAGAGCGGGGGCACACAGATACGCAGTATTTT
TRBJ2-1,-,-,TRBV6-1,CASSVRNNEQFF,TGTGCCAGCAGTGTGAGGAACAATGAGCAGTTCTTC
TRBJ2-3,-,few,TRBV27,CASSPWMGDTQYF,TGTGCCAGCAGTCCATGGATGGGAGATACGCAGTATTTT
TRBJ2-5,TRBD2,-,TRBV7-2,CASSPWREGGETQYF,TGTGCCAGCAGCCCTTGGCGGGAGGGAGGAGAGACCCAGTACTTC
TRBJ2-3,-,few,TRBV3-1,CASSPMGPASTDTQYF,TGTGCCAGCAGCCCCATGGGACCAGCGAGCACAGATACGCAGTATTTT
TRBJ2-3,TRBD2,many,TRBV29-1,CSSVGTTTDTQYF,TGCAGCTCTGTGGGGACTACCACAGATACGCAGTATTTT
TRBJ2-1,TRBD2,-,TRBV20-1,CSARDYGTSGSGARNEQFF,TGCAGTGCTAGAGATTACGGCACTAGCGGGAGTGGGGCACGGAATGAGCAGTTCTTC
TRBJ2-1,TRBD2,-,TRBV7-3,CASSPTGGQEQFF,TGTGCCAGCAGCCCAACGGGGGGGCAGGAGCAGTTCTTC
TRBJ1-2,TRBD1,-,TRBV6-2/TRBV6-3,CASRWDRINGYTF,TGCGCCAGCAGATGGGACAGGATTAATGGCTACACCTTC
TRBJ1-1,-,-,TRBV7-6,CACSVWGSNTEAFF,TGTGCCTGCAGCGTATGGGGGTCCAACACTGAAGCTTTCTTT
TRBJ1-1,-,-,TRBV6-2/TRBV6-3,CTSSRNREGAEAFF,TGTACCAGCAGTAGGAACAGGGAAGGAGCTGAAGCTTTCTTT
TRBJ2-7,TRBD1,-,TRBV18,CASSPGTGDQQYF,TGTGCCAGCTCACCAGGGACAGGGGATCAGCAGTACTTC
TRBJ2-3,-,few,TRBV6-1,CASSEPNTDTQYF,TGTGCCAGCAGTGAGCCCAACACAGATACGCAGTATTTT
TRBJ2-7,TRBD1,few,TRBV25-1,CASSDNRGSEQYF,TGTGCCAGCAGTGATAACAGGGGCAGCGAGCAGTACTTC
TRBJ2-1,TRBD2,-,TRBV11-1,CASSSTSGGAWEQFF,TGTGCCAGCAGCTCTACTAGCGGGGGGGCCTGGGAGCAGTTCTTC